This T cell receptor (beta chain) was profiled in a study of post-analysis software for immune sequencing data (dated by TCRdb to the mid-2010s). For the study in its entirety: Disease courses on record covered relapsing-remitting, secondary progressive and progressive-relapsing multiple sclerosis, though some patients had no subtype annotation. A subset of samples was prepared in parallel using single-end sample barcoding, then pooled and co-amplified after Illumina adapter ligation. Patient repertoires were compared against around twelve previously published healthy control repertoires from donors aged about 6 to 26 years.

V is cut back by 5 bases and J by 2 bases, with 10 bases in the junction unmatched. CDR1 and CDR2, looked up from the germline V gene, are SGHRS and YFSETQ. From its cysteine to its phenylalanine, the CDR3 spans 16 amino acids. CDR3 DNA only is kept here, 48 bases in frame from base 1. The investigation overall reported the following: The control group was slightly older than the multiple sclerosis patient group. Patients showed significantly higher frequencies than controls for a handful of TRBV segments, among them TRBV5-6, TRBV5-1 and TRBV20-1. Significantly lower normalized Chao1 diversity was found in multiple sclerosis patients than in controls, suggesting substantial peripheral T-cell clonal expansion. Direct clustering with F measure showed strong co-clustering of samples prepared in the same batch, prompting a batch-effect correction.

The method was PCR. Instrument on record: Illumina HiSeq 2500. Unique molecular identifiers were incorporated into TCR beta cDNA libraries to reduce PCR and sequencing biases. Every 1 to 10 million input T cells yielded roughly 500,000 cDNA molecules, meaning each molecule approximated one T cell. Patient libraries were prepared and sequenced with the same protocol used for the earlier healthy control dataset. Samples belonging to the same batch were prepared together, multiplexed and sequenced on a shared HiSeq lane. As for the authors' bioinformatics: Raw barcoded reads were processed with MIGEC, and single-read molecular identifier groups were discarded before consensus assembly and CDR3 extraction. Clonotype tables were post-analysed with VDJtools, normalizing diversity by down-sampling all datasets to the smallest sample size. In repertoire overlap clustering, CDR3 amino acid sequences, but not nucleotide sequences, were matched to correct batch-related cross-sample contamination. TCRdb reworked the public reads: Q25 trimming with fastp, MiXCR clone assembly, productive beta chains retained. Under each unique CDR3 protein, matching rows form one entry showing the most common genes and DNA. The V and J calls were determined by TCRdb, not by the authors. Within this sample are about 680,000 distinct CDR3 sequences, with 59% of them counted one time only. The top ten clones comprise over 9% of the sample.

Comment on this clonotype: The clone's antigen remains unknown. No base-level quality is on record; no much larger clone is a single base apart.

To demonstrate the VDJtools post-analysis software, the study profiled TCR beta repertoires from the peripheral blood of about 13 young patients with multiple sclerosis. The patients with multiple sclerosis were children and adolescents between about 6 and 17 years of age. This TCR came from a girl aged 2 to 10 with multiple sclerosis. The material sequenced was blood. This chain joins TRBV5-1 to TRBJ2-1; TRBD2 matches 7 bases in the middle. The DNA sequence follows: TGCGCCAGCAGAAACGGTATAGGGAGGGCCTACAATGAGCAGTTCTTC. Translated, this is CASRNGIGRAYNEQFF.